These T cell receptor beta chains were read from a single sample in a study of CD8 T cells in ankylosing spondylitis. TCRdb re-derived calls from the 5' RACE reads in MiXCR, one entry per CDR3 protein. This table has about 240,000 distinct CDR3 sequences, roughly 8% appearing once. The specimen was blood, either unsorted or a sorted T cell fraction (not recorded which). The origin of the receptors is a female donor with ankylosing spondylitis or in good health (not recorded which). Each CDR3 is given with its conserved first and last residue. D genes are given only for firm matches. Clone size is given for some rows only: seen once, a few or many times, or a class if the clone is expanded.

>TRBJ2-5|.|many|TRBV7-9
TGTGCCAGCACCCCTGCCTCCGAGACCCAGTACTTC
CASTPASETQYF
>TRBJ2-1|.|many|TRBV6-2/TRBV6-3
TGTGCCAGCAGTATAGTGAATGAGCAGTTCTTC
CASSIVNEQFF
>TRBJ1-4|.|many|TRBV5-5
TGTGCCAGCAGCCGTACGGGACCGACCCCTCCGCGCCACACTGAAAAACTGTTTTTT
CASSRTGPTPPRHTEKLFF
>TRBJ1-1|TRBD1|few|TRBV28
TGTGCCAGCAGTCTAAGGACAGGAGTCTGGTTT
CASSLRTGVWF
>TRBJ2-3|.|many|TRBV5-1
TGCGCCAGCAGCTTGGAGAGCACAGATACGCAGTATTTT
CASSLESTDTQYF
>TRBJ2-4|.|few|TRBV7-2
TGTGCCAGCATGGGGATCGCCAAAAACATTCAGTACTTC
CASMGIAKNIQYF
>TRBJ1-1|.|few|TRBV20-1
TGCAGTGCTAGTGAGGTTGAAGTCCAGGATGAAGCTTTCTTT
CSASEVEVQDEAFF
>TRBJ2-5|.|many|TRBV20-1
TGCAGTGCTAGTCTCGGGGGCATTGGAGAGACCCAGTACTTC
CSASLGGIGETQYF
>TRBJ1-1|TRBD1|many|TRBV6-5
TGTGCCAGCAGTTCCTTCCCGGGACAGGGGAACACTGAAGCTTTCTTT
CASSSFPGQGNTEAFF
>TRBJ2-3|.|many|TRBV5-6
TGTGCCAGCAGCTTGGGATCCCTCACAGATACGCAGTATTTT
CASSLGSLTDTQYF
>TRBJ1-5|TRBD1|few|TRBV23-1
TGCGCCAGCAGTCAACTGGGACAGGGGATCCATAGCAATCAGCCCCAGCATTTT
CASSQLGQGIHSNQPQHF
>TRBJ1-1|.|many|TRBV20-1
TGCAGTGCTAAGCGGGACACTCGAGCTTTCTTT
CSAKRDTRAFF
>TRBJ1-2|TRBD1|many|TRBV11-2
TGTGCCAGTAGACAGGGCTGGGGGTATGGCTACACCTTC
CASRQGWGYGYTF
>TRBJ2-3|TRBD2|.|TRBV6-2/TRBV6-3
TGTGCCAGCAAACAAACTAGCGGGAGAGCGGATACGCAGTATTTT
CASKQTSGRADTQYF
>TRBJ2-7|TRBD1|.|TRBV7-9
TGTGCCAGCAGCACCGCGAGGACAGGGCTTTCCTACGAGCAGTACTTC
CASSTARTGLSYEQYF
>TRBJ2-3|TRBD2|few|TRBV6-1
TGTGCCAGCAGTCGGGGGACTAGTATTTCCGATACGCAGTATTTT
CASSRGTSISDTQYF
>TRBJ2-7|TRBD1|many|TRBV28
TGTGCCATCAAACAGGGGCACCAGACCTACGAGCAGTACTTC
CAIKQGHQTYEQYF
>TRBJ1-4|TRBD1|many|TRBV6-5
TGTGCCAGCCAAGTTACCGGACAGGATGAAAAACTGTTTTTT
CASQVTGQDEKLFF
>TRBJ1-1|.|many|TRBV9
TGTGCCAGCAGCGTTGAGGGTGGTGTGGCTTTCTTT
CASSVEGGVAFF
>TRBJ1-2|.|many|TRBV12-3/TRBV12-4
TGTGCCAGCAACCCGGGACCGGGCAATGGCTACACCTTC
CASNPGPGNGYTF
>TRBJ1-5|TRBD1|many|TRBV18
TGTGCCAGCTCCCCGGACAGGAGTCAGCCCCAGCATTTT
CASSPDRSQPQHF
>TRBJ1-2|.|few|TRBV4-3
TGCGCCAGCAGCCAAGATACATCCCGGAATGGCTACACCTTC
CASSQDTSRNGYTF
>TRBJ2-4|.|many|TRBV20-1
TGCAGTGCTGAGGACAGAGCCAAAAACATTCAGTACTTC
CSAEDRAKNIQYF
>TRBJ1-5|.|few|TRBV7-2
TGTGCCAGCAGCTTAGGGACAGCTAATCAGCCCCAGCATTTT
CASSLGTANQPQHF
>TRBJ1-1|.|many|TRBV5-1
TGCGCCAGCAGCTTGGGATCCGAGGGCCGATACGCTGAAGCTTTCTTT
CASSLGSEGRYAEAFF
>TRBJ2-1|TRBD2|many|TRBV20-1
TGCAGCCCAATCATCGGGGGGGGGAATGAGCAGTTCTTC
CSPIIGGGNEQFF
>TRBJ1-1|TRBD1|many|TRBV6-5
TGTGCCAGCAGTTTAGGACAGGGTATGTCTTTCTTT
CASSLGQGMSFF
>TRBJ2-7|.|.|TRBV15
TGTGCCACCAGCAGGCCCAGGGGGGCCTACGAGCAGTACTTC
CATSRPRGAYEQYF
>TRBJ2-2|TRBD2|few|TRBV7-2
TGTGCCAGCAGCCCCCGGACTAGCGGGAGAACCGGGGAGCTGTTTTTT
CASSPRTSGRTGELFF
>TRBJ2-1|TRBD1|many|TRBV19
TGTGCCAGCCGACCGGGACAGCTTCTAGCTGGGTCCTACAATGAGCAGTTCTTC
CASRPGQLLAGSYNEQFF
>TRBJ2-1|.|many|TRBV7-7
TGTGCCAGCAGCGCCGGGACAATGAGCTCCTACAATGAGCAGTTCTTC
CASSAGTMSSYNEQFF
>TRBJ2-3|.|.|TRBV30
TGTGCCTGTCTTGGGGACGGAGTGGTAGATACGCAGTATTTT
CACLGDGVVDTQYF
>TRBJ2-7|.|many|TRBV4-3
TGCGCCAGCAGCCAAGATCATGCAGGGCTGTCCTCCTACGAGCAGTACTTC
CASSQDHAGLSSYEQYF
>TRBJ1-5|.|many|TRBV7-8
TGTGCCAGCAGCAGTACCAGGGTTAGCAATCAGCCCCAGCATTTT
CASSSTRVSNQPQHF
>TRBJ2-1|TRBD1|many|TRBV5-1
TGCGCCAGCAGCCCGCCCCGGGACAGGGGTCAAAATGAGCAGTTCTTC
CASSPPRDRGQNEQFF
>TRBJ2-5|.|many|TRBV12-3/TRBV12-4
TGTGCCAGCAGTACGGACAGCGGTACGTCAGAGACCCAGTACTTC
CASSTDSGTSETQYF
>TRBJ2-1|.|many|TRBV7-2
TGTGCCAGCAGCCCGCCGGGGGCAACCTACAATGAGCAGTTCTTC
CASSPPGATYNEQFF
>TRBJ2-7|.|many|TRBV29-1
TGCAGCGTTGAAGGTGTAGAGGACCGAGGGTACGAGCAGTACTTC
CSVEGVEDRGYEQYF
>TRBJ2-1|TRBD2|few|TRBV5-1
TGCGCCAGCAGCTTGGGGGTTAGGGTAGCGGGAGTGTACGGCAATGAGCAGTTCTTC
CASSLGVRVAGVYGNEQFF
>TRBJ1-1|.|many|TRBV10-3
TGTGCCATCACCAACCTCGGCACTGAAGCTTTCTTT
CAITNLGTEAFF
>TRBJ2-1|TRBD2|many|TRBV7-2
TGTGCCAGCAGCCCCGGGACTAGCGGGAGGGCGAAGTTCTTC
CASSPGTSGRAKFF